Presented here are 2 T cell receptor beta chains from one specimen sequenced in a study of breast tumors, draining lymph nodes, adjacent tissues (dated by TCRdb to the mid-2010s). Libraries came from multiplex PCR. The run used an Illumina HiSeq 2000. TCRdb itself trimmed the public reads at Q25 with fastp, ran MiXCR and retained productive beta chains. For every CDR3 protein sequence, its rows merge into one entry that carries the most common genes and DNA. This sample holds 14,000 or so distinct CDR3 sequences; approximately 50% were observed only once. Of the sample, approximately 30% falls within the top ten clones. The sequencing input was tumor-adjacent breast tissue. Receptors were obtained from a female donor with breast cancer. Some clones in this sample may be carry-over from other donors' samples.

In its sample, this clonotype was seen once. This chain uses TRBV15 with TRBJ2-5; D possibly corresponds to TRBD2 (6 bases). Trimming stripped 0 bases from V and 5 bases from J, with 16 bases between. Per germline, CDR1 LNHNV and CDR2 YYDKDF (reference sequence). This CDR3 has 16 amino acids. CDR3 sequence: CATSRDLQGGGETQYF. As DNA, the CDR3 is TGTGCCACCAGCAGAGATCTCCAGGGAGGTGGGGAGACCCAGTACTTC. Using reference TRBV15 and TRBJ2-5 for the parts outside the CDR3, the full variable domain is DAMVIQNPRYQVTQFGKPVTLSCSQTLNHNVMYWYQQKSSQAPKLLFHYYDKDFNNEADTPDNFQSRRPNTSFCFLDIRSPGLGDTAMYLCATSRDLQGGGETQYFGPGTRLLVL.

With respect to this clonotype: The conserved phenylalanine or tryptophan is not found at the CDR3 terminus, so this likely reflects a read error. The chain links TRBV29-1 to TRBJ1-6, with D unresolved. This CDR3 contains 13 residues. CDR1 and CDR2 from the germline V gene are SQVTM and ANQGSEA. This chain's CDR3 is CSVGSDYNLPLHV. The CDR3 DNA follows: TGCAGCGTTGGGTCAGACTATAATTTACCCCTCCACGTT.